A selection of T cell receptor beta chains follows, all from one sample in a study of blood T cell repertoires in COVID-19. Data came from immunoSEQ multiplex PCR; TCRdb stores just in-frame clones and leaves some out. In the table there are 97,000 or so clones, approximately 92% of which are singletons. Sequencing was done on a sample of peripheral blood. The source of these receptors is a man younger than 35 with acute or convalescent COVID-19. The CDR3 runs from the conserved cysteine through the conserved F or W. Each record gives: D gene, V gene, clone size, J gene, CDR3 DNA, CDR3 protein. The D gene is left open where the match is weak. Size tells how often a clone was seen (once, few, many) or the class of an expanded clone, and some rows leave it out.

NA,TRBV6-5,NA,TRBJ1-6,TGTGCCAGCACCACAGGGAGTTCACCCCTCCACTTT,CASTTGSSPLHF
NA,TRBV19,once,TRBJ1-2,TGTGCCAGTAGTACCCCTCCAGGGGTTGGTGGCTACACCTTC,CASSTPPGVGGYTF
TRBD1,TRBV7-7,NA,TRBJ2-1,TGTGCCAGCAGCCACGACAGGGGGCTCTACAATGAGCAGTTCTTC,CASSHDRGLYNEQFF
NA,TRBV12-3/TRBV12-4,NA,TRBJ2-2,TGTGCCAGCAGTAGGGGAGGAACCGGGGAGCTGTTTTTT,CASSRGGTGELFF
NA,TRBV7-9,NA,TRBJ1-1,TGTGCCAGCAGCTTGGGTCTACTAGGAAACACTGAAGCTTTCTTT,CASSLGLLGNTEAFF
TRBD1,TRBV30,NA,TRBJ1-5,TGTGCCTGGACACAGGGGGCTGGCAATCAGCCCCAGCATTTT,CAWTQGAGNQPQHF
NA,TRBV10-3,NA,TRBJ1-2,TGTGCCATCAGTGAGTCCGCCAGGGAACTCTATGGCTACACCTTC,CAISESARELYGYTF
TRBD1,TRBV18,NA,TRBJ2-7,TGTGCCAGCTCCCTATCCGGACAGGGTAAATACGAGCAGTACTTC,CASSLSGQGKYEQYF
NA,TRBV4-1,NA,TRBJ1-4,TGCGCCAGCAGCCAAGCAGGGGTCGCCTCAACTAATGAAAAACTGTTTTTT,CASSQAGVASTNEKLFF
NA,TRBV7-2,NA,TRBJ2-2,TGTGCCAGCAGCCTCCACGGCACCGGGGAGCTGTTTTTT,CASSLHGTGELFF
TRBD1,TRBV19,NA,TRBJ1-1,TGTGCCAGTAGCCTGACAGGGAATCCTGAAGCTTTCTTT,CASSLTGNPEAFF
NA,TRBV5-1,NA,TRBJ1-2,TGCGCCAGCAGCTCCGACTTCTATGGCTACACCTTC,CASSSDFYGYTF
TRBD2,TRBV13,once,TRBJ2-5,TGTGCCAGCAGCTTTCGGGACTATCAAGAGACCCAGTACTTC,CASSFRDYQETQYF
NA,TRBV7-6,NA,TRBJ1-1,TGTGCCAGCAGCTTAGGGGGAGGGTTGAACACTGAAGCTTTCTTT,CASSLGGGLNTEAFF
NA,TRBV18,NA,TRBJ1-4,TGTGCCAGCTCACCAGGTGGACAGATTAATGAAAAACTGTTTTTT,CASSPGGQINEKLFF
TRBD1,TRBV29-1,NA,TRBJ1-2,TGCAGCGCGCCCACCAAGACAGGGTATGGCTACACCTTC,CSAPTKTGYGYTF
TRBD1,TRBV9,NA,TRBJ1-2,TGTGCCAGCAGCGTGGGACAGGGTGAGTTTGGCTACACCTTC,CASSVGQGEFGYTF
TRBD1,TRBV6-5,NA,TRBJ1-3,TGTGCCAGCAGCCGGACAGGGGATACTGGAAACACCATATATTTT,CASSRTGDTGNTIYF
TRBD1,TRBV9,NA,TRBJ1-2,TGTGCCAGCAGCGAAGGACAGGGGGCTGGCTACACCTTC,CASSEGQGAGYTF
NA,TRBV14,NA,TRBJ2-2,TGTGCCAGCAGCTACGGACACAACGGGGAGCTGTTTTTT,CASSYGHNGELFF
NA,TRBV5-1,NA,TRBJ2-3,TGCGCCAGCAGCTTGGCCGGTAGCCCCACAGATACGCAGTATTTT,CASSLAGSPTDTQYF
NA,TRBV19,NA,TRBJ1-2,TGTGCCAGTAGGACATCATTTGGCGCTAACTATGGCTACACCTTC,CASRTSFGANYGYTF
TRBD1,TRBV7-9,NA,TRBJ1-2,TGTGCCAGCAGCGAACCGGGACAGATCTATGGCTACACCTTC,CASSEPGQIYGYTF